These T cell receptor beta chains were read from a single sample in a study of identical twins. TCRdb itself ran the 5' RACE reads through MiXCR, one entry per CDR3 protein. The table has over 550,000 distinct CDR3 sequences, roughly 6.6% seen once. The sample was also linked to a second study, of yellow fever vaccine responses in identical twins.

The sequenced sample consisted of PBMCs. The receptors shown here come from a young woman in good health. Each CDR3 is given with its conserved first and last residue. Each record gives: D gene, J gene, clone size, V gene, CDR3 DNA, CDR3 protein. D genes are given only for firm matches. Not every row has a clone size; where given, it reads once, few, many or a size class.

D gene: TRBD2
J gene: TRBJ2-1
clone size: -
V gene: TRBV6-5
CDR3 DNA: TGTGCCAGCAGTTACCGGGCCAGCGGGGGAAACAATGAGCAGTTCTTC
CDR3 protein: CASSYRASGGNNEQFF

D gene: -
J gene: TRBJ1-1
clone size: many
V gene: TRBV2
CDR3 DNA: TGTGCCAGCAGTGTCGGGACCGGTCTTGAAGCTTTCTTT
CDR3 protein: CASSVGTGLEAFF

D gene: TRBD2
J gene: TRBJ2-3
clone size: few
V gene: TRBV20-1
CDR3 DNA: TGCAGTGCTTATAAACTCTCCGGGAGGACCACAGATACGCAGTATTTT
CDR3 protein: CSAYKLSGRTTDTQYF

D gene: -
J gene: TRBJ1-1
clone size: -
V gene: TRBV19
CDR3 DNA: TGTGCCAGTAGTAATAACAAGAACACTGAAGCTTTCTTT
CDR3 protein: CASSNNKNTEAFF

D gene: -
J gene: TRBJ2-1
clone size: -
V gene: TRBV20-1
CDR3 DNA: TGCAGTGCTGGCGGGCCTACCTACAATGAGCAGTTCTTC
CDR3 protein: CSAGGPTYNEQFF

D gene: -
J gene: TRBJ1-4
clone size: -
V gene: TRBV20-1
CDR3 DNA: TGCAGTGTACCGGAAAGGCACCCCGAAAAACTGTTTTTT
CDR3 protein: CSVPERHPEKLFF

D gene: TRBD1
J gene: TRBJ2-7
clone size: few
V gene: TRBV11-2
CDR3 DNA: TGTGCCAGCAGCTCCGAACCCGTGGACTCAGGGGGTCCCTACGAGCAGTACTTC
CDR3 protein: CASSSEPVDSGGPYEQYF

D gene: TRBD1
J gene: TRBJ1-3
clone size: many
V gene: TRBV7-9
CDR3 DNA: TGTGCCAGCAGCTGGACAGGAGAAAACTCTGGAAACACCATATATTTT
CDR3 protein: CASSWTGENSGNTIYF

D gene: -
J gene: TRBJ2-5
clone size: many
V gene: TRBV29-1
CDR3 DNA: TGCAGCGTTGAAGAGAGGCAGCACACCACCGGGGAGACCCAGTACTTC
CDR3 protein: CSVEERQHTTGETQYF

D gene: TRBD1
J gene: TRBJ2-5
clone size: few
V gene: TRBV5-5
CDR3 DNA: TGTGCCAGCAGCTTGGGGACAGGGCAGCAAGAGACCCAGTACTTC
CDR3 protein: CASSLGTGQQETQYF

D gene: -
J gene: TRBJ1-1
clone size: -
V gene: TRBV7-9
CDR3 DNA: TGTGCCAGCAGCTCCCAAGATTGGGGAGCTTTCTTT
CDR3 protein: CASSSQDWGAFF

D gene: -
J gene: TRBJ2-3
clone size: few
V gene: TRBV27
CDR3 DNA: TGTGCCAGCAGTTCGACATTAGCGGCAGATACGCAGTATTTT
CDR3 protein: CASSSTLAADTQYF

D gene: TRBD2
J gene: TRBJ2-5
clone size: many
V gene: TRBV12-3/TRBV12-4
CDR3 DNA: TGTGCCAGCAGACGTTCGGGGGGAGAGACCCAGTACTTC
CDR3 protein: CASRRSGGETQYF

D gene: -
J gene: TRBJ1-1
clone size: -
V gene: TRBV27
CDR3 DNA: TGTGCCAGCAGACATCCGGGACGGCAAGAAGCTTTCTTT
CDR3 protein: CASRHPGRQEAFF

D gene: -
J gene: TRBJ2-6
clone size: -
V gene: TRBV3-1
CDR3 DNA: TGTGCCACCTCCCTGGGGCAGTCCTTCTCTGGGGCCAACGTCCTGACTTTC
CDR3 protein: CATSLGQSFSGANVLTF

D gene: -
J gene: TRBJ1-4
clone size: -
V gene: TRBV4-1
CDR3 DNA: TGCGCCAGCAGCCAAGCCGTGCAAGTTAATGAAAAACTGTTTTTT
CDR3 protein: CASSQAVQVNEKLFF

D gene: -
J gene: TRBJ1-2
clone size: -
V gene: TRBV6-1
CDR3 DNA: TGTGCCAGCAGTGATTGGGGGGCAGGGTATGGCTACACCTTC
CDR3 protein: CASSDWGAGYGYTF

D gene: -
J gene: TRBJ2-3
clone size: -
V gene: TRBV6-5
CDR3 DNA: TGTGCCAGCAGTTACGATCAGGCCTCTAGCACAGATACGCAGTATTTT
CDR3 protein: CASSYDQASSTDTQYF

D gene: -
J gene: TRBJ1-2
clone size: -
V gene: TRBV29-1
CDR3 DNA: TGCAGCGTTGAAGATCAACTTACACCCTATAACTATGGCTACACCTTC
CDR3 protein: CSVEDQLTPYNYGYTF

D gene: TRBD2
J gene: TRBJ2-1
clone size: -
V gene: TRBV20-1
CDR3 DNA: TGCAGTGCTAGACTCTTCGAGCGGGAGAAGAGTGAGCAGTTCTTC
CDR3 protein: CSARLFEREKSEQFF

D gene: -
J gene: TRBJ2-5
clone size: few
V gene: TRBV6-5
CDR3 DNA: TGTGCCAGCAGTTACTCGCCCCTCCAAGAGACCCAGTACTTC
CDR3 protein: CASSYSPLQETQYF

D gene: TRBD2
J gene: TRBJ2-7
clone size: many
V gene: TRBV12-3/TRBV12-4
CDR3 DNA: TGTGCCAGCAGTTTTGGGCGGGAGTTATACGAGCAGTACTTC
CDR3 protein: CASSFGRELYEQYF

D gene: -
J gene: TRBJ2-1
clone size: -
V gene: TRBV12-3/TRBV12-4
CDR3 DNA: TGTGCCAGCGCCGGGAAGGGAGGAGCCTACAATGAGCAGTTCTTC
CDR3 protein: CASAGKGGAYNEQFF

D gene: -
J gene: TRBJ2-7
clone size: many
V gene: TRBV28
CDR3 DNA: TGTGCCAGCAGTTCCCTCCGGGTCGAATACGAGCAGTACTTC
CDR3 protein: CASSSLRVEYEQYF

D gene: -
J gene: TRBJ2-1
clone size: -
V gene: TRBV28
CDR3 DNA: TGTGCCAGCAGTGCCCCGGGACCTTGGAGGGTCAATGAGCAGTTCTTC
CDR3 protein: CASSAPGPWRVNEQFF

D gene: TRBD2
J gene: TRBJ2-1
clone size: many
V gene: TRBV6-5
CDR3 DNA: TGTGCCAGCAGTTACCGAACTAGCGGAGAGGGGGAGCAGTTCTTC
CDR3 protein: CASSYRTSGEGEQFF

D gene: -
J gene: TRBJ2-6
clone size: few
V gene: TRBV12-3/TRBV12-4
CDR3 DNA: TGTGCCAGCAGCCTTACATATTCTGGGGCCAACGTCCTGACTTTC
CDR3 protein: CASSLTYSGANVLTF

D gene: TRBD2
J gene: TRBJ2-3
clone size: few
V gene: TRBV10-3
CDR3 DNA: TGTGCCATCAGTTGGACTAGCGGGAGGAAGGCTGTTGATACGCAGTATTTT
CDR3 protein: CAISWTSGRKAVDTQYF

D gene: -
J gene: TRBJ1-1
clone size: few
V gene: TRBV5-5
CDR3 DNA: TGTGCCAGCAGCTTGAAAGGGGCTATGAACACTGAAGCTTTCTTT
CDR3 protein: CASSLKGAMNTEAFF

D gene: TRBD1
J gene: TRBJ1-2
clone size: many
V gene: TRBV29-1
CDR3 DNA: TGCAGCGCCCGAGGACAGGGGCTGGCTGGCTACACCTTC
CDR3 protein: CSARGQGLAGYTF

D gene: -
J gene: TRBJ1-6
clone size: few
V gene: TRBV6-6
CDR3 DNA: TGTGCCAGTCAGGGCTGGGGTAATTCACCCCTCCACTTT
CDR3 protein: CASQGWGNSPLHF

D gene: TRBD1
J gene: TRBJ2-2
clone size: -
V gene: TRBV7-2
CDR3 DNA: TGTGCCAGCAGCTTCCTCCTAGAATACGTGGGACAGGGTCTTGAGTTTACGACCGGGGAGCTGTTTTTT
CDR3 protein: CASSFLLEYVGQGLEFTTGELFF

D gene: -
J gene: TRBJ2-3
clone size: few
V gene: TRBV5-1
CDR3 DNA: TGCGCCAGCAGAGACCCAGGGATCACAGATACGCAGTATTTT
CDR3 protein: CASRDPGITDTQYF

D gene: -
J gene: TRBJ1-4
clone size: few
V gene: TRBV20-1
CDR3 DNA: TGCAGTGCTATATCCGGGACCGCGCCTGAAAAACTGTTTTTT
CDR3 protein: CSAISGTAPEKLFF

D gene: -
J gene: TRBJ2-7
clone size: -
V gene: TRBV4-2
CDR3 DNA: TGTGCCAGCAGCCAAGAAGGGACTTCTGTTCCCTACGAGCAGTACTTC
CDR3 protein: CASSQEGTSVPYEQYF

D gene: -
J gene: TRBJ2-3
clone size: many
V gene: TRBV10-3
CDR3 DNA: TGTGCCATCAGTCGTGGGGGGGCCTCTCCAGATACGCAGTATTTT
CDR3 protein: CAISRGGASPDTQYF

D gene: TRBD1
J gene: TRBJ2-2
clone size: -
V gene: TRBV20-1
CDR3 DNA: TGCAGTGCCCTCGGGACAGTCGTAGGCACCGGGGAGCTGTTTTTT
CDR3 protein: CSALGTVVGTGELFF

D gene: -
J gene: TRBJ1-1
clone size: -
V gene: TRBV28
CDR3 DNA: TGTGCCAGCAACCCTAGGACGGAACTGAACACTGAAGCTTTCTTT
CDR3 protein: CASNPRTELNTEAFF

D gene: -
J gene: TRBJ2-1
clone size: -
V gene: TRBV7-9
CDR3 DNA: TGTGCCAGCAGCCCCTGGACAAGCTCCTACAATGAGCAGTTCTTC
CDR3 protein: CASSPWTSSYNEQFF

D gene: -
J gene: TRBJ1-6
clone size: -
V gene: TRBV7-8
CDR3 DNA: TGTGCCAGCAGCTTAGTCCGGGCCTATAATTCACCCCTCCACTTT
CDR3 protein: CASSLVRAYNSPLHF

D gene: TRBD2
J gene: TRBJ2-1
clone size: -
V gene: TRBV12-3/TRBV12-4
CDR3 DNA: TGTGCCAGCAGCCTGACGGGACTAGCGGCTGTGGAGCAGTTCTTC
CDR3 protein: CASSLTGLAAVEQFF

D gene: TRBD1
J gene: TRBJ1-6
clone size: many
V gene: TRBV6-5
CDR3 DNA: TGTGCCAGCAGTTTTCGACAGGGGTGGAATTCACCCCTCCACTTT
CDR3 protein: CASSFRQGWNSPLHF

D gene: -
J gene: TRBJ1-1
clone size: many
V gene: TRBV2
CDR3 DNA: TGTGCCACCTACGTCACTGAAGCTTTCTTT
CDR3 protein: CATYVTEAFF

D gene: -
J gene: TRBJ2-7
clone size: few
V gene: TRBV6-1
CDR3 DNA: TGTGCCAGCAGTGAATTGGGAAACGCCTACGAGCAGTACTTC
CDR3 protein: CASSELGNAYEQYF

D gene: -
J gene: TRBJ2-5
clone size: few
V gene: TRBV4-1
CDR3 DNA: TGCGCCAGCAGCCAAGATGGAAGAACAGGGCCACAAGAGACCCAGTACTTC
CDR3 protein: CASSQDGRTGPQETQYF

D gene: -
J gene: TRBJ2-1
clone size: few
V gene: TRBV11-3
CDR3 DNA: TGTGCCAGCAACAGAGGGGGTGGGGTCTACAATGAGCAGTTCTTC
CDR3 protein: CASNRGGGVYNEQFF

D gene: -
J gene: TRBJ1-1
clone size: -
V gene: TRBV20-1
CDR3 DNA: TGCAGGGCCGGGGACGCTGAAGCTTTCTTT
CDR3 protein: CRAGDAEAFF

D gene: TRBD2
J gene: TRBJ2-4
clone size: few
V gene: TRBV20-1
CDR3 DNA: TGCAGTGCTAGCGTGGGAGGGTCTAACATTCAGTACTTC
CDR3 protein: CSASVGGSNIQYF

D gene: -
J gene: TRBJ1-4
clone size: -
V gene: TRBV12-3/TRBV12-4
CDR3 DNA: TGTGCCAGCAGTTCCTCGGGGGGTCGGGAAAAACTGTTTTTT
CDR3 protein: CASSSSGGREKLFF

D gene: TRBD2
J gene: TRBJ2-1
clone size: many
V gene: TRBV11-2
CDR3 DNA: TGTGCCAGCACCTTTGGGACTAGCGGGTTAAATGAGCAGTTCTTC
CDR3 protein: CASTFGTSGLNEQFF

D gene: -
J gene: TRBJ2-6
clone size: -
V gene: TRBV12-3/TRBV12-4
CDR3 DNA: TGTGCCAGCAGTTTATTGCCGCCAGGGGCCAACGTCCTGACTTTC
CDR3 protein: CASSLLPPGANVLTF